This T cell receptor (beta chain) was retrieved from a study of identifying expanded T cells in peripheral blood. The study, taken as a whole, reports: Variance in clone template counts between roughly two-week samples significantly increased with total template count across all healthy donors. Differentially abundant clones: around 1.2 between replicates, approximately 16 at roughly 2 weeks, under 25 at four.

Clones were sequenced by immunoSEQ multiplex PCR, and TCRdb holds only the in-frame ones, with some missing. The sample holds around 120,000 clones; 84% are singletons and the top ten take less than 4%. Healthy donors had no documented immune events, such as infections, while sampled. Trimming stripped 6 bases from V and 3 bases from J, with 21 bases between. The CDR3 covers 17 residues. Germline CDR1 reads LNHDA; CDR2 reads SQIVND (reference sequence). About this clone itself: Its antigen is not identified.

What was sequenced was blood. This TCR was recovered from a person aged 18 to 75 in good health. This sequence joins TRBV19 and TRBJ1-3; a possible D gene is TRBD1 (5 bases). The CDR3 is CASSSTNRGRVGNTIYF. CDR3 coding DNA: TGTGCCAGTAGCTCAACAAACCGGGGCCGAGTTGGAAACACCATATATTTT. The full variable domain, with the rest looked up from reference TRBV19 and TRBJ1-3, is DGGITQSPKYLFRKEGQNVTLSCEQNLNHDAMYWYRQDPGQGLRLIYYSQIVNDFQKGDIAEGYSVSREKKESFPLTVTSAQKNPTAFYLCASSSTNRGRVGNTIYFGEGSWLTVV.